The rows below give T cell receptor beta chains drawn from one sample of a study of blood T cell repertoires in COVID-19. Generated by immunoSEQ multiplex PCR, the TCRdb table keeps only in-frame clones and is missing some. Of a few hundred thousand clones in the sample, more than 85% were seen once. The specimen was PBMCs or T cells enriched from blood (not recorded which). Every receptor here comes from a woman in her 30s who had recovered from COVID-19. Both conserved end residues are part of each CDR3. Fields, in order: D gene, clone size, V gene, J gene, CDR3 length, CDR3 protein, CDR3 DNA. A D gene is named only where the DNA matches it firmly. Only part of the rows carry a size: once, few, many, or a class if the clone is expanded.

TRBD2	NA	TRBV2	TRBJ2-1	15	CASSPGLAGGNEQFF	TGTGCCAGCAGTCCCGGACTAGCGGGAGGAAATGAGCAGTTCTTC
NA	few	TRBV19	TRBJ2-3	15	CASSIWQGPTDTQYF	TGTGCCAGTAGTATCTGGCAGGGTCCCACAGATACGCAGTATTTT
NA	NA	TRBV21-1	TRBJ2-4	15	CASSKVPGVTDIQYF	TGTGCCAGCAGCAAAGTCCCAGGGGTGACGGACATTCAGTACTTC
TRBD1	NA	TRBV18	TRBJ2-7	15	CASSPAGGRDYEQYF	TGTGCCAGCTCACCAGCAGGGGGCCGTGACTACGAGCAGTACTTC
TRBD1	NA	TRBV6-6	TRBJ1-4	14	CASAGWTGVEKLFF	TGTGCCAGCGCCGGGTGGACAGGGGTCGAAAAACTGTTTTTT
NA	NA	TRBV4-2	TRBJ2-7	15	CASSLAEGGTYEQYF	TGTGCCAGCAGCCTGGCCGAGGGTGGGACCTACGAGCAGTACTTC
NA	few	TRBV10-3	TRBJ2-1	14	CAIRVASSYNEQFF	TGTGCCATCAGGGTGGCTAGCTCCTACAATGAGCAGTTCTTC
TRBD1	NA	TRBV2	TRBJ2-7	14	CASEEDRGRYEQYF	TGTGCCAGCGAGGAGGACAGGGGGAGGTACGAGCAGTACTTC
NA	NA	TRBV15	TRBJ2-7	15	CATSRDLQGTSEQYF	TGTGCCACCAGCAGAGATCTACAGGGTACCTCCGAGCAGTACTTC
NA	NA	TRBV6-2/TRBV6-3	TRBJ2-1	13	CASSLGRYNEQFF	TGTGCCAGCAGTCTAGGGAGATACAATGAGCAGTTCTTC
TRBD2	NA	TRBV29-1	TRBJ2-3	15	CSVNIFGSGTDTQYF	TGCAGCGTTAACATATTTGGTAGCGGGACAGATACGCAGTATTTT
TRBD2	few	TRBV5-1	TRBJ2-1	16	CASSLETGTRGDEQFF	TGCGCCAGCAGCTTGGAAACCGGGACTAGGGGGGATGAGCAGTTCTTC
TRBD1	NA	TRBV27	TRBJ2-7	14	CASSFVDRADEQYF	TGTGCCAGCAGTTTCGTGGACAGGGCGGACGAGCAGTACTTC
NA	NA	TRBV25-1	TRBJ1-2	14	CASSDSPHWEGYTF	TGTGCCAGCAGTGATTCCCCCCATTGGGAGGGCTACACCTTC
TRBD1	few	TRBV19	TRBJ1-6	16	CASTGTGEHYNSPLHF	TGTGCCAGTACTGGGACAGGGGAACACTATAATTCACCCCTCCACTTT
TRBD1	NA	TRBV5-4	TRBJ2-1	17	CASSSLDRSSSYNEQFF	TGTGCCAGCAGCTCCCTGGACAGGAGCAGCTCCTACAATGAGCAGTTCTTC
TRBD2	NA	TRBV19	TRBJ2-3	17	CASSGREASGSTDTQYF	TGTGCCAGTAGTGGCAGGGAGGCTAGCGGCAGCACAGATACGCAGTATTTT
TRBD1	NA	TRBV28	TRBJ1-1	13	CASSLTDRTEAFF	TGTGCCAGCAGTCTCACGGACAGGACTGAAGCTTTCTTT
TRBD1	NA	TRBV18	TRBJ2-7	15	CASSPGQGDLYEQYF	TGTGCCAGCTCACCTGGACAGGGGGACCTCTACGAGCAGTACTTC
NA	NA	TRBV7-9	TRBJ2-7	16	CASSSTLGRLTYEQYF	TGTGCCAGCAGCAGCACCTTAGGGAGGCTGACCTACGAGCAGTACTTC
TRBD2	NA	TRBV5-4	TRBJ2-7	16	CASSTGGWTSNTEQYF	TGTGCCAGCAGCACGGGGGGGTGGACGAGTAATACCGAGCAGTACTTC
TRBD2	NA	TRBV2	TRBJ2-1	17	CASSGTSGFLAYNEQFF	TGTGCCAGCAGTGGGACTAGCGGTTTCCTCGCCTACAATGAGCAGTTCTTC
NA	NA	TRBV14	TRBJ1-1	13	CASSLGGGTEAFF	TGTGCCAGCAGCCTGGGTGGCGGGACTGAAGCTTTCTTT
NA	NA	TRBV14	TRBJ2-2	15	CASSQLTGNTGELFF	TGTGCCAGCAGCCAATTAACAGGGAACACCGGGGAGCTGTTTTTT
NA	few	TRBV3-1/TRBV3-2	TRBJ2-2	14	CASSQAGNTGELFF	TGTGCCAGCAGCCAAGCGGGGAACACCGGGGAGCTGTTTTTT
NA	NA	TRBV6-5	TRBJ1-5	13	CASSYREGQPQHF	TGTGCCAGCAGTTACAGGGAGGGACAGCCCCAGCATTTT
NA	once	TRBV2	TRBJ2-3	14	CASSPGGGTDTQYF	TGTGCCAGCAGCCCTGGCGGGGGCACAGATACGCAGTATTTT
NA	NA	TRBV23-1	TRBJ2-5	16	CASSQSSRRKEETQYF	TGCGCCAGCAGTCAATCGTCGCGGAGGAAAGAAGAGACCCAGTACTTC
TRBD1	NA	TRBV13	TRBJ2-7	13	CASSRQQGGEQYF	TGTGCCAGCAGCCGCCAACAGGGGGGCGAGCAGTACTTC
TRBD2	NA	TRBV18	TRBJ2-7	14	CASSLGLAGGEQYF	TGTGCCAGCTCACTAGGACTAGCGGGAGGGGAGCAGTACTTC
TRBD1	NA	TRBV6-5	TRBJ1-1	13	CASSKGQGTEAFF	TGTGCCAGCAGTAAGGGACAGGGAACTGAAGCTTTCTTT
NA	NA	TRBV5-4	TRBJ2-5	15	CASSFKDSFQETQYF	TGTGCCAGCAGCTTTAAGGACAGTTTTCAAGAGACCCAGTACTTC
TRBD1	NA	TRBV15	TRBJ1-2	19	CATSRDRSVGQGRGYGYTF	TGTGCCACCAGCAGAGATCGGTCGGTAGGACAGGGAAGGGGCTATGGCTACACCTTC
NA	NA	TRBV6-4	TRBJ1-5	11	CASSPHGPQHF	TGTGCCAGCAGTCCGCACGGGCCCCAGCATTTT
TRBD1	NA	TRBV2	TRBJ2-4	16	CASSRGQGVTKNIQYF	TGTGCCAGCAGTCGTGGACAGGGGGTAACCAAAAACATTCAGTACTTC
TRBD1	once	TRBV29-1	TRBJ1-2	14	CSVAPGTGIYGYTF	TGCAGCGTAGCCCCCGGGACAGGGATCTATGGCTACACCTTC
TRBD1	NA	TRBV5-1	TRBJ1-2	16	CASSQVPGTGNYGYTF	TGCGCCAGCAGCCAGGTCCCCGGGACAGGGAACTATGGCTACACCTTC
NA	NA	TRBV7-9	TRBJ1-1	12	CASSLHNTEAFF	TGTGCCAGCAGCTTACATAACACTGAAGCTTTCTTT
TRBD2	NA	TRBV9	TRBJ2-7	15	CASSEGLAGDYEQYF	TGTGCCAGCAGCGAGGGACTAGCGGGGGACTACGAGCAGTACTTC
TRBD1	NA	TRBV7-9	TRBJ1-3	16	CASSTPGQGTGNTIYF	TGTGCCAGCAGCACTCCGGGACAGGGAACGGGAAACACCATATATTTT
NA	NA	TRBV2	TRBJ2-1	13	CASSEERGSSQFF	TGTGCCAGCAGTGAAGAAAGAGGGAGCTCGCAGTTCTTC
NA	NA	TRBV13	TRBJ1-1	14	CASSPGGVNTEAFF	TGTGCCAGCAGCCCCGGGGGGGTGAACACTGAAGCTTTCTTT
NA	NA	TRBV5-1	TRBJ2-1	14	CASSPTSAGDEQFF	TGCGCCAGCAGCCCAACTAGCGCAGGGGATGAGCAGTTCTTC
NA	NA	TRBV7-3	TRBJ2-1	13	CASSLKPRNEQFF	TGTGCCAGCAGCTTAAAACCTCGGAATGAGCAGTTCTTC
NA	NA	TRBV29-1	TRBJ1-2	14	CSVELRVPNYGYTF	TGCAGCGTTGAATTGCGGGTGCCGAACTATGGCTACACCTTC
NA	NA	TRBV3-1/TRBV3-2	TRBJ2-7	13	CASSQGGLREQYF	TGTGCCAGCAGCCAAGGAGGTCTTCGTGAGCAGTACTTC
NA	NA	TRBV18	TRBJ1-6	14	CASSPVQVNSPLHF	TGTGCCAGCTCACCGGTCCAGGTTAATTCACCCCTCCACTTT
NA	NA	TRBV11-2	TRBJ1-2	16	CASSLGVVRTNYGYTF	TGTGCCAGCAGCTTAGGGGTGGTCAGGACTAACTATGGCTACACCTTC
NA	NA	TRBV7-3	TRBJ2-2	16	CASAPGSGANTGELFF	TGTGCCAGTGCTCCGGGTTCCGGCGCGAACACCGGGGAGCTGTTTTTT
NA	NA	TRBV5-1	TRBJ2-5	14	CASRQIGGMETQYF	TGCGCCAGCAGACAGATTGGGGGCATGGAGACCCAGTACTTC
NA	NA	TRBV28	TRBJ1-1	14	CASTPAGLYAEAFF	TGTGCCAGCACGCCAGCGGGACTCTACGCTGAAGCTTTCTTT
TRBD1	NA	TRBV9	TRBJ2-7	16	CASSTGGGQGAYEQYF	TGTGCCAGCAGCACAGGGGGTGGACAGGGCGCCTACGAGCAGTACTTC
TRBD1	few	TRBV27	TRBJ1-6	14	CASSSGQHNSPLHF	TGTGCCAGCAGTTCGGGACAGCATAATTCACCCCTCCACTTT
TRBD2	NA	TRBV27	TRBJ2-1	15	CASSLRPSGADEQFF	TGTGCCAGCAGTTTAAGGCCTAGCGGGGCCGATGAGCAGTTCTTC
NA	NA	TRBV12-1	TRBJ2-2	15	CASRPTGLNTGELFF	TGTGCCAGCCGCCCGACAGGGCTGAACACCGGGGAGCTGTTTTTT